This record covers a single T cell receptor (beta chain). The antigen this receptor binds is unknown. Base quality data are lacking; no much larger clone is found one base away. This record belongs to a study of cytomegalovirus exposure and HLA in healthy donors (dated by TCRdb to 2015 to 2018). Background on the whole study: An earlier analysis of several hundred of the donors reported approximately 280 Gb of sequence data and 95 million to 120 million unique TCR beta sequences obtained from around 190 million T cells. Roughly 300 gigabases of sequencing data and approximately 85 million unique TCR sequences were included in an early release covering roughly 700 HLA-typed donors. Among the roughly 400 genotyped donors, around 81% belonged to the genetic ancestry cluster associated with self-reported Caucasian donors. The study was designed to test whether signatures of past pathogen exposure could be identified by cataloging public T cell receptors. The study profiled the T cell repertoires of about 720 subjects by immunosequencing and related them to cytomegalovirus serostatus. A separate validation cohort of more than 100 different subjects was used in addition to the 666-subject first cohort. The study combined high-throughput TCR immunosequencing, statistical association of individual TCRs with disease status, and machine learning to predict cytomegalovirus infection status. A later analysis re-analyzed previously published TCR beta repertoires from 666 donors and added high-resolution HLA genotyping to study TCR occurrence patterns. In the later analysis, no new phenotypic data were used to find candidate immune exposures; instead, reliance was placed on TCR beta sequences and their occurrence across donors. In an earlier analysis of 500 to 650 of the donors, high-throughput TCR beta sequencing was used to judge whether each TCR beta V gene segment behaved as functional or pseudogenic. Alongside the repertoire data, information on donor age, sex, ethnicity and CMV serostatus was compiled. In a later genetic analysis, genome-wide SNP genotypes for about three fifths of the roughly 670 donors were used, and that subset was treated as a discovery cohort. All discovery cohort repertoires had been generated using a single sequencing platform. Both class I and class II loci were covered by HLA typing, at four-digit resolution. The number of donors typed differed by locus, with about 629-640 for A, B, C, DRB1 and DQB1, 522 for DQA1, about 610 for DPA1, and around 450 for DPB1. Five DR-DQ haplotypes were handled as single units for association and clustering because linkage in the cohort was strong. Among about 370 genotyped donors of the cohort, an average of roughly 230,000 unique TCR beta nucleotide sequences was sequenced per donor, of which about 20% were non-productive.

The cohort consisted of fewer than 700 healthy bone marrow donors. At the time of sampling, every cohort member was nominally healthy, though immune exposures that went unrecorded were likely present. The donor was CMV seropositive and was included in the group of some 290 seropositive cohort members. Each donor provided a peripheral blood sample, and peripheral blood mononuclear cells were used for TCR beta sequencing. Genomic DNA was extracted from the blood cell samples with the Qiagen DNeasy Blood Extraction Kit. The study at large found these results: Some IMGT-functional V segments, including TRBV6-2 and TRBV6-3, could not be distinguished by the 87-base-pair reads and were therefore excluded. Most TCR sequences were seen in very few donors, while some public TCRs were found in many individuals. The study gave a list of 150 to 200 TCR beta chains associated with cytomegalovirus. This cohort had only TCR beta chains sequenced, and the lack of alpha or paired-chain data limited which features could be detected. The classifier was reported to diagnose cytomegalovirus status with high specificity and sensitivity in both the original and validation cohorts. Most CMV-associated TCR beta chains appeared to be HLA-restricted in a later analysis, and the HLA associations seemed to be driven largely by CMV exposure. In a later genetic analysis, fewer N-insertions in productive TCRs were reported among donors in an Asian-associated ancestry cluster than the roughly 700-donor mean. Several of the top co-occurrence clusters appeared to be linked to parvovirus B19, influenza, CMV and Epstein-Barr virus, according to a later analysis. Because counts were too low, 15 to 20 rarely observed V segments, including chromosome 9 orphons, were left out of the earlier analysis of 500 to 650 of the donors. In a later genetic analysis, a missense DCLRE1C variant was associated with V-gene and J-gene trimming of TCR beta chains, and the association was replicated in an independent cohort. At a false discovery rate of 0.05, a later analysis linked about 17,000 TCR beta sequences to specific HLA alleles. Strong co-occurrence of HLA alleles, especially DR and DQ, made assigning TCR associations to individual alleles difficult. Broadly in line with IMGT annotations, most TCR beta V segments showed up in productive rearrangements about 87% or about 30% of the time in an earlier analysis of several hundred of the donors. Three of the identified cytomegalovirus-associated TCR beta chains were confirmed in vitro to be specific for cytomegalovirus antigens. The authors suggested that the approach could potentially be extended to other disease states and immunological phenotypes. A further reported finding was that TCR beta sequences accurately predicted the HLA-A and HLA-B alleles for most subjects in the first cohort. Correlated functional status among segregating V segments might reflect linkage disequilibrium, but an unknown experimental factor could not be ruled out. A group of highly shared sequence variants was considered likely to be a technical artifact of the sequencing pipeline. Because some donors lacked HLA typing at each locus, the association tests relied only on the typed subset. In a later analysis, the rate of TCR association differed among HLA loci, with DRB1 alleles having the most associated TCRs and HLA-C alleles having the fewest. For the cohort, immune exposure information was limited to CMV serostatus. The presence/absence analyses assumed that sequencing depth was roughly uniform across donors, and that assumption may not be true. A later analysis found that HLA-associated TCR beta chains were more clonally expanded and had lower generation probabilities than equally common non-associated chains.

The library was built by means of the immunoSEQ multiplex PCR assay. For the multiplex PCR, a mixture combining 60 forward primers for TCR Vbeta segments and 13 reverse primers for TCR Jbeta segments was used. Amplification of the CDR3 region of rearranged TCR beta genes was performed with a multiplex PCR assay on genomic DNA. The Illumina HiSeq System was used to sequence the amplified TCR beta libraries as 87-base-pair reads. Regarding the original processing steps: In a later analysis, tens of millions of unique TCR beta chains were counted across the 500 to 700 repertoires, and roughly 11 million of these chains were shared by at least two donors. To remove PCR and sequencing errors, raw reads were error-corrected and collapsed into unique sequences using a nearest-neighbor algorithm that merged closely related sequences. CDR3 sequences were aligned to IMGT reference sequences to assign V, D and J gene segments. Each retained sequence needed at least a six-nucleotide match to both a V gene segment and a J gene segment. Rearrangements were called productive when the CDR3 lacked stop codons and stayed in frame with V and J; all others were non-productive. Following IMGT convention, CDR3 was defined as the stretch from the second conserved V-encoded cysteine up to the conserved J-encoded phenylalanine. The earlier analysis of 500 to 650 of the donors excluded any sequence lacking an unambiguous match to a single V gene segment. An earlier analysis of over 450 of the donors classified V segments as functional when productive rearrangements were above 56.7% and as segregating when the standard deviation between donors was above 5%. To diagnose cytomegalovirus status from the catalog of TCR beta chain sequences, a statistical classification framework was built. In a later analysis, TCR nucleotide sequences were compared against IMGT/GENE-DB human TR gene sequences so that V and J genes could be assigned. The TCRdist pipeline was used in a later analysis to assign CDR3 sequences and most-parsimonious VDJ recombination scenarios. In a later analysis, every TCR beta chain was defined by the combination of its CDR3 amino acid sequence and its V-gene family, and reads without a unique V-gene family were dropped. To address suspected cross-contamination and a sequencing artifact, a later analysis removed over 500 highly shared, low-generation-probability nucleotide sequences. In a later analysis, a clonal expansion index was calculated for each public chain from normalized within-repertoire ranks of inferred template counts. A later analysis computed generation probabilities with a VDJ recombination model fitted to out-of-frame rearrangements, and checked the results against IGoR. In a later analysis, TCR-TCR, TCR-HLA and TCR-CMV co-occurrence was scored with hypergeometric tests, and a repertoire-size bias correction was applied to TCR pairs. False discovery rates were estimated in a later analysis by permuting HLA or CMV assignments 20 times. In a later analysis, co-occurring TCRs were grouped using DBSCAN, with TCRdist sequence similarity added in when clustering inside HLA-allele-positive subsets. Co-occurrence clustering excluded repertoires with fewer than 30,000 or more than 120,000 public chains, plus five with anomalous nucleotide sharing. TCRdb stores this immuneACCESS table with in-frame sequences only. Part of the clones is absent; in the studies checked, under half of the shortfall reflects unresolved V genes, and no reason is known for the rest. V and J calls and clone size are as listed in that table; D and trimming were resolved from the DNA. This sample has some 160,000 clones in its table, and about 85% of those were observed once. The top ten constitute approximately 2.5% of the sample.

The germline V gene gives CDR1 as SGHNT and CDR2 as YENEEA. Its CDR3 holds 16 amino acids, cysteine through phenylalanine. The read is trimmed to its CDR3 DNA, 48 bases read in frame from base 1. The germline V and J ends show losses of 4 bases and 7 bases respectively, and no gene match explains 11 bases of the junction. Recombination linked TRBV11-3 to TRBJ1-2; TRBD1 matches 11 bases in the middle. The source of this sequence is a man aged 25-45 years in good health and CMV-seropositive. Sequencing was performed on PBMCs. The DNA sequence follows: TGTGCCAGCAGCTGGCAACCGGACAGGGGGCTGGGTGGCTACACCTTC. It is translated as CASSWQPDRGLGGYTF.